This TCR beta chain emerged from a study of blood T cell repertoires in COVID-19. Study background: From the United States, Italy and Spain came samples of acute and convalescent COVID-19. Nucleic acid was either cDNA or gDNA, and it came from T cells, B-cell-depleted T cells, or PBMCs.

Authors' analysis steps: Reference gene primers were amplified, and this amplification served to estimate nucleated cell counts. The assay was immunoSEQ multiplex PCR, and TCRdb's table has in-frame clones only and misses some. D and trimming come from the DNA, and the V and J calls and clone size come from that table. The repertoire holds 80,000 to 95,000 clones, with 70% to 90% as singletons. Sample: peripheral blood. The clonotype comes from a man aged 45-65 years with active or convalescent COVID-19.

This CDR3 reads CASSTRGTQYF. DNA of the CDR3: TGTGCCAGTAGTACCCGGGGTACGCAGTATTTT. This chain links TRBV19 with TRBJ2-3, with TRBD2 as a possible D gene (5 bases). Trimming removed 4 bases from V and 8 bases from J, with 7 bases in between. The CDR3 contains 11 residues. Germline assignment: CDR1 LNHDA and CDR2 SQIVND (reference sequence).